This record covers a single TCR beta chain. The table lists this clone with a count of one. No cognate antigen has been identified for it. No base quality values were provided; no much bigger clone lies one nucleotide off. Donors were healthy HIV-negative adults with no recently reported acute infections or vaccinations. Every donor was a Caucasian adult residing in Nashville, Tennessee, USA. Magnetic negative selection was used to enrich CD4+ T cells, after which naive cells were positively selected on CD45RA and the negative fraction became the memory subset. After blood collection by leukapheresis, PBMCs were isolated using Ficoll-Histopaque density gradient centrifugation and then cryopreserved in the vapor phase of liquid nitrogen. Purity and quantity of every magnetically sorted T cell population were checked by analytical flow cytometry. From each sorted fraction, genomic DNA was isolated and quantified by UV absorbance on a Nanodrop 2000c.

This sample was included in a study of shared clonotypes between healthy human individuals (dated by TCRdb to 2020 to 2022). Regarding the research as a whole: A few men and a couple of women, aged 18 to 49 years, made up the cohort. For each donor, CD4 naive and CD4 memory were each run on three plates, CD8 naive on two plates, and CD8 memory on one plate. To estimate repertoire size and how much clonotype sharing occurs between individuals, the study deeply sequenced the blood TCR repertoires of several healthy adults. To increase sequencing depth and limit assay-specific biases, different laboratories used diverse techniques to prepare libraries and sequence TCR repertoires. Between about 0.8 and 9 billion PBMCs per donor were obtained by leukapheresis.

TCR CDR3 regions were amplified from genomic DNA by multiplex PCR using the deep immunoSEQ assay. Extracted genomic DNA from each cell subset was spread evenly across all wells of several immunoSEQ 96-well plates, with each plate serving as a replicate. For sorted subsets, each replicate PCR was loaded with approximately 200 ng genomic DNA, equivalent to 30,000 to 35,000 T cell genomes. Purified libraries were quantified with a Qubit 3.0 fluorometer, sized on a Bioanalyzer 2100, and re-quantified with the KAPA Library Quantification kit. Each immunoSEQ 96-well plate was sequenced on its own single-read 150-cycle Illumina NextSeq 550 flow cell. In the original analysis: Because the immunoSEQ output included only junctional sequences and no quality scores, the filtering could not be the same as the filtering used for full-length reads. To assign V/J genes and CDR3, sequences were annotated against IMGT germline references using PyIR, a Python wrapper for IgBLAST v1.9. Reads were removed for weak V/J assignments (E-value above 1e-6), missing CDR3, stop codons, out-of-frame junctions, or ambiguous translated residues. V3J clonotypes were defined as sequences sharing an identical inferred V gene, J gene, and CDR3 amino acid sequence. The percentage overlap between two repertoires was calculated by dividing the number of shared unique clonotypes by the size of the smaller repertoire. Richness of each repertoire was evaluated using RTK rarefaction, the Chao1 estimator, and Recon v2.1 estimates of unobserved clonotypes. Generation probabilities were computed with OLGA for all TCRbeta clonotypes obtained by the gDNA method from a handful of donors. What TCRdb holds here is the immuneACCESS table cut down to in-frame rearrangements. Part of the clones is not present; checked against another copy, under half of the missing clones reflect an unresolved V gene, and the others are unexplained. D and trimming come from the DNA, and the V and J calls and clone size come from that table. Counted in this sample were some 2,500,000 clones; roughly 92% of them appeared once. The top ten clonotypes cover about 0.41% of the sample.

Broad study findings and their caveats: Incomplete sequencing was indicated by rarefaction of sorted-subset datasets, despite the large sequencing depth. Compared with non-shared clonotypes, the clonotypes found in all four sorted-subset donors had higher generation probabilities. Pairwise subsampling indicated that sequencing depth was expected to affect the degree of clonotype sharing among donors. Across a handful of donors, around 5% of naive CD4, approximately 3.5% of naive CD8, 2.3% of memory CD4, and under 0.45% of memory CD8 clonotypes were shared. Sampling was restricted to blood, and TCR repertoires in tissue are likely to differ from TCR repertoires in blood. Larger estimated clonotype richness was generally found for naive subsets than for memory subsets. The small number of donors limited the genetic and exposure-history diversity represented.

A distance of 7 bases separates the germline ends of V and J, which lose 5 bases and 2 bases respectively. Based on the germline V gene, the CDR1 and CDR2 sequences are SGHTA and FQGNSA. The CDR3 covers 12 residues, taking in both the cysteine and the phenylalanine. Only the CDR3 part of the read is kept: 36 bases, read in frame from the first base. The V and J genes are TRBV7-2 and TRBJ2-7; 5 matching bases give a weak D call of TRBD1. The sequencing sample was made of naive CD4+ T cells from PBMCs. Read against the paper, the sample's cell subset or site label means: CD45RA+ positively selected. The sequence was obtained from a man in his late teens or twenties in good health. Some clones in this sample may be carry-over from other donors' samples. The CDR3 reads CASSRGTYEQYF. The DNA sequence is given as TGTGCCAGCAGCAGGGGCACCTACGAGCAGTACTTC.